These 32 T cell receptor beta chains share one sample of origin, sequenced in a study of long-term antiretroviral therapy in people with HIV. Assay version v3.0 of immunoSEQ was used, and it was run at survey level. Libraries were prepared by immunoSEQ multiplex PCR; TCRdb keeps only in-frame clonotypes and omits some of them. The data show under 15,000 clones, about 87% seen once. Sequences were derived from unsorted PBMCs, sampled 2.1 years after starting antiretroviral therapy. The receptors stem from a middle-aged woman with HIV.

This clone was counted a single time. The chain is built from TRBV2 and TRBJ1-2, with 9 bases aligning to TRBD1. Germline trimming cut 0 bases from V and 1 base from J; bases unmatched to any gene: 3. Germline V CDR1 and CDR2: SNHLY, FYNNEI. The CDR3 runs 16 residues. The CDR3 region has the DNA TGTGCCAGCAGTGAAGCGGGACAGGGTCGTAACTATGGCTACACCTTC. It yields the protein CASSEAGQGRNYGYTF.

The chain recombines TRBV18 with TRBJ1-2, with no clear D. V lost 0 bases and J lost 0, with 11 bases in between. The CDR3 sequence is 16 residues long. The V gene's germline CDR1 is KGHSH and CDR2 LQKENI. CDR3 sequence reads: CASSPPGSAANYGYTF. CDR3 DNA: TGTGCCAGCTCACCACCGGGGAGTGCCGCTAACTATGGCTACACCTTC.

The chain has TRBV7-2 and TRBJ2-1; D remains ambiguous. Germline V gene sequence: CDR1 SGHTA, CDR2 FQGNSA. The CDR3 is 13 residues long. Between the trimmed V and J ends, which lost 4 bases and 6 bases, there was a span of 10 bases. The CDR3 loop is CASSSLPSNEQFF. The DNA of the CDR3 is TGTGCCAGCAGCTCCCTCCCGTCCAATGAGCAGTTCTTC.

The gene calls are TRBV19 and TRBJ2-2; the match to TRBD2 covers 7 bases. V trimming: 8 bases; J trimming: 4 bases; junction bases outside the gene matches: 10. This CDR3 contains 15 residues. CDR1 is LNHDA and CDR2 is SQIVND in the germline V gene (reference sequence). CDR3 bases: TGTGCCAGTTCCAAGGGCCTAGCGGCCACCGGGGAGCTGTTTTTT. Amino acid sequence: CASSKGLAATGELFF. Full variable domain (remainder filled in from reference TRBV19 and TRBJ2-2): DGGITQSPKYLFRKEGQNVTLSCEQNLNHDAMYWYRQDPGQGLRLIYYSQIVNDFQKGDIAEGYSVSREKKESFPLTVTSAQKNPTAFYLCASSKGLAATGELFFGEGSRLTVL.

This chain uses TRBV7-9 with TRBJ1-2; D might be TRBD1 (5 bases). Germline assignment: CDR1 SEHNR and CDR2 FQNEAQ (reference sequence). The CDR3 contains 12 residues. Between the trimmed V and J ends, which lost 7 bases and 3 bases, there was a span of 9 bases. In nucleotides, the CDR3 is TGTGCCAGCACACGGGACGACTATGGCTACACCTTC. Protein: CASTRDDYGYTF.

The genes are TRBV5-5 and TRBJ2-2, with TRBD2 matching over 7 bases. The V and J ends lost 7 bases and 3 bases, in that order; junction bases with no gene match: 9. The length of the CDR3 is 15 residues. The V gene's germline CDR1 is SGHKS and CDR2 YYEKEE (reference sequence). The CDR3 loop reads CASEINLADTGELFF. CDR3 DNA: TGTGCCAGCGAGATAAACCTAGCGGACACCGGGGAGCTGTTTTTT.

The CDR3 region is CASSPHRGEDEQYF. CDR3 DNA sequence: TGTGCCAGCTCACCCCACAGGGGCGAGGACGAGCAGTACTTC. The J gene is TRBJ2-7, the V gene TRBV18, with 7 nucleotides matching TRBD1. The CDR3 is made up of 14 amino acids. The germline V gene has CDR1 KGHSH and CDR2 LQKENI. The V gene end was trimmed by 3 bases and the J gene end by 5 bases; junction bases not matched to a gene: 7.

This chain connects TRBV5-1 to TRBJ1-1; 7 positions agree with TRBD1. Trimming removed 1 base from V and 4 bases from J; junction bases left unmatched: 1. The germline gives CDR1 SGHRS, CDR2 YFSETQ. The CDR3 loop spans 13 amino acids. In DNA form, the CDR3 reads TGCGCCAGCAGCTTGCAGGGGGTCACTGAAGCTTTCTTT. Protein sequence: CASSLQGVTEAFF.

This chain connects TRBV7-2 to TRBJ1-3, with no clear D. The CDR3 is 15 amino acids. Germline V gene sequence: CDR1 SGHTA, CDR2 FQGNSA. Trimming pared 1 base from V and 3 bases from J, leaving 10 bases between. The CDR3 DNA reads as TGTGCCAGCAGCTTAGACGGGGTTGGTGGAAACACCATATATTTT. It yields the protein CASSLDGVGGNTIYF.

Notes on this clone: Other DNA sequences of this sample code for an identical CDR3. This rearrangement joins TRBV5-1 to TRBJ2-5; a weak D match, TRBD2 (5 bases). Germline values: CDR1 SGHRS, CDR2 YFSETQ. The V end lost 0 bases, the J end lost 4 bases, and 7 bases lay between the germline ends. This CDR3 comprises 13 residues. The CDR3 spells CASSLVGRETQYF. DNA for the CDR3: TGCGCCAGCAGCTTGGTTGGGAGAGAGACCCAGTACTTC.

The V call is TRBV19, the J call TRBJ1-6; TRBD1 agrees at 10 bases. J lost 10 bases, V lost 4 bases, and 7 bases had no gene match. Germline assignment: CDR1 LNHDA and CDR2 SQIVND (reference sequence). The CDR3 has 15 residues. The CDR3 sequence is CASSRGQGSGSPLHF. The DNA for the CDR3 is TGTGCCAGTAGTAGGGGACAGGGGTCGGGCTCACCCCTCCACTTT.

The rearrangement uses TRBV5-1 and TRBJ1-3, with TRBD1 as a possible D gene (5 bases). Germline lookup yields CDR1 SGHRS and CDR2 YFSETQ. V shed 0 bases and J shed 1 base, with 8 bases lying between them. The CDR3 is made up of 15 amino acids. DNA for the CDR3: TGCGCCAGCAGCTTGGCCTCAGGGTCTGGAAACACCATATATTTT. Translation gives CASSLASGSGNTIYF. Full variable domain (outside the CDR3, taken from reference TRBV5-1 and TRBJ1-3): KAGVTQTPRYLIKTRGQQVTLSCSPISGHRSVSWYQQTPGQGLQFLFEYFSETQRNKGNFPGRFSGRQFSNSRSEMNVSTLELGDSALYLCASSLASGSGNTIYFGEGSWLTVV.

This chain joins TRBV30 and TRBJ1-5; D may be TRBD1 (6 bases). CDR1 is GTSNPN, CDR2 SVGIG, per germline (reference sequence). The CDR3 has 12 amino acids. Deletions cut 2 bases from V and 7 bases from J, with 9 bases between. The CDR3 DNA sequence: TGTGCCTGGAGTCGACAGGCCCAGCCCCAGCATTTT. Encoded protein: CAWSRQAQPQHF.

The table lists this clone with a few counts. J is TRBJ1-1 and V is TRBV7-9; TRBD1 agrees at 7 bases. The CDR3 contains 15 residues. Germline CDR1 and CDR2: SEHNR and FQNEAQ (reference sequence). Unmatched junction bases numbered 11, after V lost 3 bases and J lost 7 bases. The CDR3 reads CASSLLKGARDEAFF. Here the CDR3 DNA reads TGTGCCAGCAGCTTGCTTAAGGGGGCGCGGGATGAAGCTTTCTTT.

This rearrangement joins TRBV6-5 to TRBJ1-5; D is perhaps TRBD1 (5 bases). V was clipped by 5 bases and J by 4 bases, with 9 bases between them. Looked up from germline, CDR1 is MNHEY and CDR2 is SVGAGI. CDR3 length: 13 amino acids. DNA of the CDR3: TGTGCCAGCAGTCCGACAGATAATCAGCCCCAGCATTTT. Its protein is CASSPTDNQPQHF.

The chain recombines TRBV2 with TRBJ2-7; D unresolved. Germline V lookup: CDR1 SNHLY, CDR2 FYNNEI. CDR3 size: 11 residues. V was pared by 1 base and J by 9 bases, with 7 bases between. The CDR3 DNA follows: TGTGCCAGCAGTGAAGTAAGGAGGCAGTACTTC. This sequence encodes CASSEVRRQYF.

This clone has just one count. The rearrangement joins TRBV27 to TRBJ1-5; 7 bases agree with TRBD1. V trimming: 5 bases; J trimming: 2 bases; junction bases outside the gene matches: 6. Germline CDR1 MNHEY, CDR2 SMNVEV (reference sequence). The CDR3 is 15 residues long. The CDR3 DNA reads as TGTGCCAGCAGTCTGAGGCAGGGGGGCAATCAGCCCCAGCATTTT. The encoded protein is CASSLRQGGNQPQHF.

The CDR3: CASSSTGQGAPNTEAFF. For the CDR3, the DNA is TGTGCCAGCTCATCAACGGGACAGGGAGCCCCGAACACTGAAGCTTTCTTT. The rearrangement uses TRBV18 and TRBJ1-1, with 9 bases identical to TRBD1. There are 17 residues in the CDR3. Germline CDR1 is KGHSH and CDR2 is LQKENI. The V segment lost 5 bases and the J segment 1 base; nucleotides outside the gene matches: 11. Full variable domain (rest looked up from reference TRBV18 and TRBJ1-1): NAGVMQNPRHLVRRRGQEARLRCSPMKGHSHVYWYRQLPEEGLKFMVYLQKENIIDESGMPKERFSAEFPKEGPSILRIQQVVRGDSAAYFCASSSTGQGAPNTEAFFGQGTRLTVV.

J is TRBJ2-7 and V is TRBV2; D is unresolved. Trimming removed 2 bases at V and 10 bases at J, with 12 bases between. Germline CDR1 SNHLY, CDR2 FYNNEI. The CDR3 runs to 12 residues. The CDR3 sequence is CASSELGSRQYF. In nucleotides, the CDR3 is TGTGCCAGCAGTGAATTGGGGTCGAGACAGTACTTC.

The V call is TRBV28, the J call TRBJ1-4; D perhaps matches TRBD1 (5 bases). This CDR3 has 14 residues. Trimming cost V 0 bases and J 8 bases, with 10 bases left between them. Germline CDR1 reads MDHEN; CDR2 reads SYDVKM. In nucleotides, the CDR3 is TGTGCCAGCAGTTTATGGTCAGGGAACGAAAAACTGTTTTTT. This translates into CASSLWSGNEKLFF.

J is TRBJ2-5 and V is TRBV5-1; D is uncertain. This CDR3 region has 15 residues. Germline CDR1 reads SGHRS; CDR2 reads YFSETQ. Trimming pared 0 bases from V and 2 bases from J, leaving 11 bases between. CDR3 residues: CASSLVPGSQETQYF. CDR3 nucleotides: TGCGCCAGCAGCTTGGTACCCGGGTCTCAAGAGACCCAGTACTTC.

The sample holds one count of this clone. The chain uses TRBV30 and TRBJ1-4, with D perhaps TRBD1 (5 bases). Germline V gives CDR1 GTSNPN, CDR2 SVGIG (reference sequence). Deletions cut 4 bases from V and 3 bases from J, with 9 bases between. The CDR3 runs to 13 residues. CDR3 DNA sequence: TGTGCCTGGACAGGGTTTGCTAATGAAAAACTGTTTTTT. Translated: CAWTGFANEKLFF.

V is TRBV27 and J is TRBJ1-5; possible D gene TRBD1, 6 bases. V lost 3 bases to trimming and J lost 5 bases, with 14 bases between them. The CDR3 sequence is 15 residues long. Germline CDR1 reads MNHEY; CDR2 reads SMNVEV (reference sequence). The DNA of the CDR3 is TGTGCCAGCAGTTTCCGTTGGACAGAAGATCAGCCCCAGCATTTT. Amino acids: CASSFRWTEDQPQHF.

This sequence joins TRBV30 and TRBJ2-5; a weak D match, TRBD2 (9 bases). The CDR3 totals 18 residues. Germline V gene sequence: CDR1 GTSNPN, CDR2 SVGIG (reference sequence). V gave up 3 bases and J gave up 4 bases, with 27 bases separating them. The CDR3 sequence is CAWSPQGALAGKGETQYF. The CDR3 nucleotides are TGTGCCTGGAGCCCCCAGGGGGCCCTAGCGGGGAAGGGAGAGACCCAGTACTTC.

The chain carries TRBV5-1 and TRBJ1-2; D is possibly TRBD1 (5 bases). The CDR3 spans 13 residues. Germline V CDR1 and CDR2: SGHRS, YFSETQ. Trimming took off 1 base at V and 7 bases at J, with 11 bases between the two ends. The CDR3 DNA is TGCGCCAGCAGCTTGAAAGGGGAAGTTGGCTACACCTTC. Translated, it gives CASSLKGEVGYTF.

The chain combines TRBV6-5 with TRBJ1-2; D is uncertain. The germline gives CDR1 MNHEY, CDR2 SVGAGI. Trimming left V 6 bases short and J 2 bases short, with 13 bases between. The length of the CDR3 is 14 residues. CDR3 amino acids: CASSSGSGNYGYTF. CDR3 in DNA: TGTGCCAGCAGCTCCGGGTCCGGGAACTATGGCTACACCTTC.

The chain combines TRBV7-9 with TRBJ1-2; no firm D call. Per germline, CDR1 SEHNR and CDR2 FQNEAQ (reference sequence). The length of the CDR3 is 13 residues. V was shortened by 4 bases and J by 5 bases, with 11 bases between the two germline ends. CDR3 coding DNA: TGTGCCAGCAGCTCCGGACGACCTTATGGCTACACCTTC. Amino acids: CASSSGRPYGYTF. The entire variable domain, with the rest obtained from reference TRBV7-9 and TRBJ1-2, is as follows: DTGVSQNPRHKITKRGQNVTFRCDPISEHNRLYWYRQTLGQGPEFLTYFQNEAQLEKSRLLSDRFSAERPKGSFSTLEIQRTEQGDSAMYLCASSSGRPYGYTFGSGTRLTVV.

The V and J genes are TRBV6-1 and TRBJ1-2; tentative D call: TRBD1 (6 bases). The CDR3 totals 16 residues. V lost 1 base to trimming and J lost 4 bases, with 16 bases between them. The germline V gene has CDR1 MNHNS and CDR2 SASEGT. The CDR3 sequence is CASSEVSAGQRYGYTF. The CDR3 DNA follows: TGTGCCAGCAGTGAAGTAAGCGCTGGACAGCGCTATGGCTACACCTTC.

Here the CDR3 DNA reads TGTGCCAGCAGCCCCCGGGGGACCTATCAGCCCCAGCATTTT. It translates to CASSPRGTYQPQHF. J is TRBJ1-5 and V is TRBV7-2, with D possibly matching TRBD1 (5 bases). CDR1 and CDR2 from the germline V gene are SGHTA and FQGNSA. The CDR3 is made up of 14 amino acids. V was shortened by 5 bases and J by 5 bases, with 13 bases between the two germline ends.

The chain carries TRBV5-6 and TRBJ2-3, with 7 bases matching TRBD1. Germline lookup yields CDR1 SGHDT and CDR2 YYEEEE. V dropped 4 bases and J dropped 1; count of bases not matched to a gene: 3. This CDR3 comprises 14 residues. CDR3 amino acids: CASSTGQGTDTQYF. The DNA for the CDR3 is TGTGCCAGCAGCACCGGACAGGGCACAGATACGCAGTATTTT.

The chain carries TRBV6-4 and TRBJ2-1; 8 nucleotides agree with TRBD2. J was trimmed by 9 bases and V by 3 bases; bases with no gene match: 10. This CDR3 is built from 15 residues. Germline assignment: CDR1 MRHNA and CDR2 SNTAGT. The DNA for the CDR3 is TGTGCCAGCAGTGAACTTGGGACTAGTAGTAGTGAGCAGTTCTTC. Its translation: CASSELGTSSSEQFF.

The rearrangement links TRBV12-5 to TRBJ1-1; maybe TRBD1 (6 bases). Trimming removed 0 bases at V and 0 bases at J, with 14 bases between. CDR1 LGHNT and CDR2 FRNRAP come from the germline V gene. The CDR3 has 17 amino acids. The CDR3: CASGLVRGGKMNTEAFF. CDR3 nucleotide sequence: TGTGCTAGTGGTTTGGTACGGGGGGGCAAAATGAACACTGAAGCTTTCTTT.